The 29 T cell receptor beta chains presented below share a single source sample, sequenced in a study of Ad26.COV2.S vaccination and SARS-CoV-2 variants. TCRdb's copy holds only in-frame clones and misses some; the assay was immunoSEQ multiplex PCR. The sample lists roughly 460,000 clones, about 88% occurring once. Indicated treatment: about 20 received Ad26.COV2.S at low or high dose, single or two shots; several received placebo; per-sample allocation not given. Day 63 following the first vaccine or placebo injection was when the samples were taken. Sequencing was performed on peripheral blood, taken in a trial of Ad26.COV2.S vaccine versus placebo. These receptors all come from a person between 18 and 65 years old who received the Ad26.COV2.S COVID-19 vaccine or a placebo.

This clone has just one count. CDR3 in DNA: TGCGCCAGCAGCCAAGAGGGGAGGGGGACCCAGTACTTC. Amino acid sequence: CASSQEGRGTQYF. The chain joins TRBV4-1 to TRBJ2-5; 7 nucleotides agree with TRBD2. V lost 0 bases, J lost 7 bases, and 2 bases stayed unmatched. The CDR3 loop spans 13 amino acids. Per germline, CDR1 MGHRA and CDR2 YSYEKL.

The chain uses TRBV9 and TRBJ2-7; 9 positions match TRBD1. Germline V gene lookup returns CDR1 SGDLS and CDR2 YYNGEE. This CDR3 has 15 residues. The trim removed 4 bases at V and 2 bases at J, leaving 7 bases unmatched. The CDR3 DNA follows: TGTGCCAGCAGCCCGAGACAGGGGGTCCCCTACGAGCAGTACTTC. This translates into CASSPRQGVPYEQYF. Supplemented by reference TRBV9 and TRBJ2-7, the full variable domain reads DSGVTQTPKHLITATGQRVTLRCSPRSGDLSVYWYQQSLDQGLQFLIQYYNGEERAKGNILERFSAQQFPDLHSELNLSSLELGDSALYFCASSPRQGVPYEQYFGPGTRLTVT.

The CDR3 loop is CATSRRGTSGIINEQFF. CDR3 sequence (DNA): TGTGCCACCAGCAGGAGGGGGACTAGCGGGATTATTAATGAGCAGTTCTTC. This chain uses TRBV15 with TRBJ2-1, with TRBD2 matching 13 bases. CDR1 is LNHNV and CDR2 is YYDKDF in the germline V gene (reference sequence). The CDR3 covers 17 residues. V shed 3 bases, J shed 7 bases, and the junction held 9 bases outside the gene matches.

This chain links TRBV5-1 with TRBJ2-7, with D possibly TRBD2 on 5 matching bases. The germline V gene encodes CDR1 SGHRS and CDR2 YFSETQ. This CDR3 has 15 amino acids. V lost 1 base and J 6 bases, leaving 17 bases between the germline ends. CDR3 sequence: CASSLRTPKGGEQYF. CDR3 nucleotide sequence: TGCGCCAGCAGCTTGCGGACTCCGAAGGGTGGCGAGCAGTACTTC.

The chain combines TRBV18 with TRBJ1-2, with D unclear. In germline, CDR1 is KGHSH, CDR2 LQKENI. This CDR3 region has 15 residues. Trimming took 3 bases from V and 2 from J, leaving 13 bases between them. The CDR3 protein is CASSPSRRLNYGYTF. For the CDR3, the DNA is TGTGCCAGCTCACCGAGTCGCAGGCTGAACTATGGCTACACCTTC.

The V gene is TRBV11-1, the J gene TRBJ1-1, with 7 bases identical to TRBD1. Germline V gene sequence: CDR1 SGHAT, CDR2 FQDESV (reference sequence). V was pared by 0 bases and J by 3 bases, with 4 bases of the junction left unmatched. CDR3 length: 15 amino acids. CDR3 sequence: CASSLATGRDTEAFF. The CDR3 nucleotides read TGTGCCAGCAGCTTAGCGACAGGGAGGGACACTGAAGCTTTCTTT.

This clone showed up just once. The CDR3 protein is CASSGTSGEGADTQYF. The CDR3 region has the DNA TGTGCCAGCAGTGGGACTAGCGGGGAGGGGGCAGATACGCAGTATTTT. The chain is built from TRBV9 and TRBJ2-3, with 13 bases matching TRBD2. Germline V gene sequence: CDR1 SGDLS, CDR2 YYNGEE. J was trimmed by 4 bases and V by 5 bases; bases with no gene match: 7. The CDR3 totals 16 residues.

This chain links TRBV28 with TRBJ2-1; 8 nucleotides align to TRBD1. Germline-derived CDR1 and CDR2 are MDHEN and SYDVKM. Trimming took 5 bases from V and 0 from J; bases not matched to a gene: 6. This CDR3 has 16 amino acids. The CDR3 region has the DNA TGTGCCAGCAGTGGACAGGGTTCCGGCTCCTACAATGAGCAGTTCTTC. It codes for CASSGQGSGSYNEQFF. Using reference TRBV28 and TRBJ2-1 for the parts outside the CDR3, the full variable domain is DVKVTQSSRYLVKRTGEKVFLECVQDMDHENMFWYRQDPGLGLRLIYFSYDVKMKEKGDIPEGYSVSREKKERFSLILESASTNQTSMYLCASSGQGSGSYNEQFFGPGTRLTVL.

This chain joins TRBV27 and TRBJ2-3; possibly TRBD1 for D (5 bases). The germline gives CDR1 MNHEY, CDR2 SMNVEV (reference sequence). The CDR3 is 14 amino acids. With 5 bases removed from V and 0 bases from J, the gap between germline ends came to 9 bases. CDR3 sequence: CASSKQVSTDTQYF. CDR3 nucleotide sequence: TGTGCCAGCAGTAAACAGGTTAGCACAGATACGCAGTATTTT.

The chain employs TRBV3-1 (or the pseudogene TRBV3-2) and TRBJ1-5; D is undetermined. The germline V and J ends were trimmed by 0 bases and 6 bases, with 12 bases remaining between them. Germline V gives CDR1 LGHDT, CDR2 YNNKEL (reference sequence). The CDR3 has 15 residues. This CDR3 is CASSQDPGFRQPQHF. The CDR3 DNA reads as TGTGCCAGCAGCCAAGATCCCGGGTTCCGTCAGCCCCAGCATTTT.

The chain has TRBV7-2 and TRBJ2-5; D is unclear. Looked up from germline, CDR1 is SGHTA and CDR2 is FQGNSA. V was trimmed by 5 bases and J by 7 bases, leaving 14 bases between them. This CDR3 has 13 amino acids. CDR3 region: CASSPHTLGTQYF. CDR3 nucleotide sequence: TGTGCCAGCAGCCCGCACACCCTCGGGACCCAGTACTTC.

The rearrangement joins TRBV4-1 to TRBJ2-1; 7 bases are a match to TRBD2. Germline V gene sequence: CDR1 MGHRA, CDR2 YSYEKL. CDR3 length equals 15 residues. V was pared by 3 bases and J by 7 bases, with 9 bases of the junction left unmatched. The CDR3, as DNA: TGCGCCAGCAGCCAGAGCGGGGCCGGAGGAAATGAGCAGTTCTTC. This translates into CASSQSGAGGNEQFF.

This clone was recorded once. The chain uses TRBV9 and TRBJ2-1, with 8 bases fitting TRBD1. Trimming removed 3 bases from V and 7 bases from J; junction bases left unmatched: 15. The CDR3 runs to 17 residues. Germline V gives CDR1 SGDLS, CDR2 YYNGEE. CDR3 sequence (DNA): TGTGCCAGCAGCGCATTTAGGGGGGTGGACAGGGTTAATGAGCAGTTCTTC. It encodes CASSAFRGVDRVNEQFF.

The CDR3 sequence: CASKGYMNTEAFF. CDR3 nucleotide sequence: TGCGCCAGCAAAGGCTACATGAACACTGAAGCTTTCTTT. The rearrangement joins TRBV10-2 to TRBJ1-1; no clear D gene. V was clipped by 7 bases and J by 0 bases, with 9 bases between them. The CDR3 spans 13 residues. Germline V gives CDR1 WSHSY, CDR2 SAAADI.

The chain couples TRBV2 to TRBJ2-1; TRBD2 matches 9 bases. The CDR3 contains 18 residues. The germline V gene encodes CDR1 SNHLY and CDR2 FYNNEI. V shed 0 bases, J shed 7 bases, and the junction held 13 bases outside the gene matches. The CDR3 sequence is CASSEAGLAGTLGNEQFF. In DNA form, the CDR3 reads TGTGCCAGCAGTGAAGCGGGGCTAGCGGGAACTCTGGGTAATGAGCAGTTCTTC.

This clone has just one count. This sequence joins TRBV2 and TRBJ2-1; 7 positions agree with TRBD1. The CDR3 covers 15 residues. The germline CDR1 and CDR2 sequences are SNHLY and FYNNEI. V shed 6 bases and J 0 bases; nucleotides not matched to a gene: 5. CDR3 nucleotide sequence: TGTGCCAGCAGCCTAACAGGGGTCTCCTACAATGAGCAGTTCTTC. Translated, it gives CASSLTGVSYNEQFF.

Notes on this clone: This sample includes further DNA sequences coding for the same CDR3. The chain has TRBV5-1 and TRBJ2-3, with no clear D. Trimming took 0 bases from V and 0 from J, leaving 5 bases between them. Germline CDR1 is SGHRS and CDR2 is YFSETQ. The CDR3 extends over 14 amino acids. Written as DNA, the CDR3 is TGCGCCAGCAGCTTGGGTCAGAGCACAGATACGCAGTATTTT. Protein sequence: CASSLGQSTDTQYF.

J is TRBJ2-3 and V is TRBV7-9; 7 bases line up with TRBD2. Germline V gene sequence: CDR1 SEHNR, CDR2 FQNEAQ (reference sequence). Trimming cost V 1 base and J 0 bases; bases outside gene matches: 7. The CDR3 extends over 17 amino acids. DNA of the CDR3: TGTGCCAGCAGCTTAGGAGGGTCTAGCGGTAGCACAGATACGCAGTATTTT. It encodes CASSLGGSSGSTDTQYF.

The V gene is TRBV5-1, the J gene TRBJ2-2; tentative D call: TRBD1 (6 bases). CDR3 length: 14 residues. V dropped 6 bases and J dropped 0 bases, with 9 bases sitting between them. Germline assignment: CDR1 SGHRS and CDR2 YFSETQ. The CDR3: CASKGDTNTGELFF. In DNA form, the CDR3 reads TGCGCCAGCAAGGGGGATACGAACACCGGGGAGCTGTTTTTT.

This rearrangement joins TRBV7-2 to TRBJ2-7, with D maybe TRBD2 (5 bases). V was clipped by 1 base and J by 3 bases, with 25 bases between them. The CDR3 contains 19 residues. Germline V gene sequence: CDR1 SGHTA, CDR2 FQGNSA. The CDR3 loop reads CASSLVDSPPGIESYEQYF. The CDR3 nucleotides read TGTGCCAGCAGCTTAGTGGATAGCCCACCGGGAATCGAGAGCTACGAGCAGTACTTC.

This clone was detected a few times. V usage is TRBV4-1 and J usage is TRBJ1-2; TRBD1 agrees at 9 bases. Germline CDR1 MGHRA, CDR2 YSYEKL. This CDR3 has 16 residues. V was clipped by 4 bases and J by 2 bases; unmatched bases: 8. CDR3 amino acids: CASSPMGQGRNYGYTF. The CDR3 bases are TGCGCCAGCAGCCCTATGGGACAGGGCCGAAACTATGGCTACACCTTC.

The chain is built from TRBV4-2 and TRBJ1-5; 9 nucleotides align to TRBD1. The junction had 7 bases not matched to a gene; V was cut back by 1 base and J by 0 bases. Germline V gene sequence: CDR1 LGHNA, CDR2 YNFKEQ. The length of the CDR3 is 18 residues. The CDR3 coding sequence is TGTGCCAGCAGCCAAGGGACAGGGGCCTTTTATAGCAATCAGCCCCAGCATTTT. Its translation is CASSQGTGAFYSNQPQHF.

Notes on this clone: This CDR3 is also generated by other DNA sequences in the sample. CDR3 sequence: CASSSGQRNQPQHF. The CDR3 bases are TGTGCCAGCAGTTCGGGACAACGCAATCAGCCCCAGCATTTT. The chain combines TRBV6-5 with TRBJ1-5; D might be TRBD1 (6 bases). Trimming cost V 4 bases and J 2 bases, with 9 bases left between them. The CDR3 runs to 14 residues. CDR1 MNHEY and CDR2 SVGAGI come from the germline V gene.

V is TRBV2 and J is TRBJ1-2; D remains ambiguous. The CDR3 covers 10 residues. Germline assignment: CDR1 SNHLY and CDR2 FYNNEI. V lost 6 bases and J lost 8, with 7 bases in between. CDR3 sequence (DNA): TGTGCCAGCAGGGCGTGGGGCTACACCTTC. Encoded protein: CASRAWGYTF.

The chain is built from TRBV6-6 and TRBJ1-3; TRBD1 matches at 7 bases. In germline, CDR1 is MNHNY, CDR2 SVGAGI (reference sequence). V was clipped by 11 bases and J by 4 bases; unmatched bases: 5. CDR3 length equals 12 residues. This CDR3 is CAAATGGNTIYF. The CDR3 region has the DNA TGTGCCGCCGCGACAGGGGGAAACACCATATATTTT.

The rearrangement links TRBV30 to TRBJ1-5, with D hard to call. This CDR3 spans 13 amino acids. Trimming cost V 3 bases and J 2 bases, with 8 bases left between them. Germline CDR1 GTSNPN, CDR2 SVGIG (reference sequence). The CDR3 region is CAWRGEGNQPQHF. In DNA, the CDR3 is TGTGCCTGGAGGGGTGAAGGCAATCAGCCCCAGCATTTT.

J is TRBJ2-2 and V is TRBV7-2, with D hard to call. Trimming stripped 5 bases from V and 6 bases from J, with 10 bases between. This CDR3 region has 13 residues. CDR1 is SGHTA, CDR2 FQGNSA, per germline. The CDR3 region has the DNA TGTGCCAGCAGCGAGAGGTCCCCCGGGGAGCTGTTTTTT. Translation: CASSERSPGELFF.

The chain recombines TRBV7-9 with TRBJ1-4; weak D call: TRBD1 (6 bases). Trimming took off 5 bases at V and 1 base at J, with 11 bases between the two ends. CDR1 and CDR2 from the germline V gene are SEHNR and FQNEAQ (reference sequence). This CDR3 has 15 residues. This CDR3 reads CASSVRGLTNEKLFF. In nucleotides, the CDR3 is TGTGCCAGCAGCGTCAGGGGTTTAACTAATGAAAAACTGTTTTTT.

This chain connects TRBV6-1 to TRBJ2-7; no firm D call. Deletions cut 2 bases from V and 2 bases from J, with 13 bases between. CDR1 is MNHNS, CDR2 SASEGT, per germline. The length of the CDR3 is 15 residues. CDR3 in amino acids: CASSEPGLLPYEQYF. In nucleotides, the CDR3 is TGTGCCAGCAGTGAACCCGGGCTATTACCCTACGAGCAGTACTTC.